The 31 T cell receptor beta chains in this list originate from one sample, sequenced in a study of shared clonotypes between healthy human individuals. TCRdb's copy holds only in-frame clones and misses some; the assay was immunoSEQ multiplex PCR. This sample has about 1.5 million clones; roughly 96% occur once, and the top ten carry more than 0.9%. Sequenced material: naive CD4+ T cells sorted from blood. Subset in this sample: CD45RA+ positively selected. The receptors were sampled from a man aged 25-40 years in good health.

The chain links TRBV5-1 to TRBJ2-1; D not certain. CDR3 length: 15 residues. Germline V gene sequence: CDR1 SGHRS, CDR2 YFSETQ. Trimming took off 0 bases at V and 2 bases at J, with 9 bases between the two ends. This CDR3 reads CASSLGGAAYNEQFF. The CDR3, as DNA: TGCGCCAGCAGCTTGGGCGGAGCCGCCTACAATGAGCAGTTCTTC.

A note on this clone: Other DNA sequences in the sample encode the same CDR3. This chain uses TRBV18 with TRBJ2-3; the match to TRBD1 covers 10 bases. V shed 3 bases, J shed 1 base, and the junction held 7 bases outside the gene matches. The germline gives CDR1 KGHSH, CDR2 LQKENI. The CDR3 sequence is 17 residues long. The CDR3 loop is CASSPLGQGGGTDTQYF. In nucleotides, the CDR3 is TGTGCCAGCTCACCCCTCGGACAGGGGGGTGGCACAGATACGCAGTATTTT.

The J gene is TRBJ2-1, the V gene TRBV5-1; TRBD1 matches 11 bases. Germline V lookup: CDR1 SGHRS, CDR2 YFSETQ. The CDR3 has 15 amino acids. V lost 0 bases and J lost 7; bases outside the gene matches: 3. The CDR3 sequence is CASSLVGQGANEQFF. DNA for the CDR3: TGCGCCAGCAGCTTGGTAGGACAGGGGGCTAATGAGCAGTTCTTC.

The V and J genes are TRBV6-4 and TRBJ2-1; 8 positions agree with TRBD2. Unmatched junction bases numbered 4, after V lost 6 bases and J lost 3 bases. The CDR3 sequence is 14 residues long. The V gene's germline CDR1 is MRHNA and CDR2 SNTAGT. CDR3 sequence (DNA): TGTGCCAGCAGACTGGGGACTAGCTACAATGAGCAGTTCTTC. This sequence encodes CASRLGTSYNEQFF.

This clone was observed a single time. The J gene is TRBJ1-1, the V gene TRBV20-1; D is ambiguous. CDR1 and CDR2 (germline): DFQATT, SNEGSKA (reference sequence). This CDR3 is 11 amino acids long. Trimming took 3 bases from V and 3 from J, leaving 5 bases between them. This CDR3 reads CSASWYTEAFF. In DNA, the CDR3 is TGCAGTGCTAGCTGGTACACTGAAGCTTTCTTT.

The chain carries TRBV5-4 and TRBJ2-3; no clear D. This CDR3 contains 14 residues. Trimming shortened V by 0 bases and J by 1 base, and 6 bases separated the two germline ends. The germline gives CDR1 SGHNT, CDR2 YYREEE (reference sequence). The CDR3 region is CASSLGVRTDTQYF. CDR3 nucleotide sequence: TGTGCCAGCAGCTTGGGGGTCCGCACAGATACGCAGTATTTT.

The V gene is TRBV4-2, the J gene TRBJ2-7; 9 nucleotides match TRBD2. The CDR3 consists of 16 residues. CDR1 is LGHNA, CDR2 YNFKEQ, per germline. The V and J ends lost 1 base and 3 bases, in that order; junction bases with no gene match: 7. CDR3 sequence reads: CASSQARLAEIYEQYF. Written as DNA, the CDR3 is TGTGCCAGCAGCCAAGCCAGACTAGCGGAGATCTACGAGCAGTACTTC.

This clone was seen a single time. This chain uses TRBV10-1 with TRBJ1-5; D is uncertain. The CDR3 consists of 13 residues. V was clipped by 1 base and J by 7 bases, with 8 bases between them. Germline assignment: CDR1 WNHNN and CDR2 SYGVQD (reference sequence). CDR3 DNA sequence: TGCGCCAGCAGTGAGTTACAAGGGCAGCCCCAGCATTTT. Its protein is CASSELQGQPQHF.

The rearrangement uses TRBV7-9 and TRBJ2-7, with no clear D. V was clipped by 3 bases and J by 3 bases, with 12 bases between them. The CDR3 sequence is 14 residues long. Per the germline V gene, CDR1 is SEHNR and CDR2 is FQNEAQ (reference sequence). The CDR3 here is CASSLEGPFYEQYF. CDR3 DNA sequence: TGTGCCAGCAGCTTGGAAGGCCCTTTCTACGAGCAGTACTTC.

In nucleotides, the CDR3 is TGTGCCAGCAGTAGGTCGCGACTAGCGGGACTCACAGATACGCAGTATTTT. Protein sequence: CASSRSRLAGLTDTQYF. The V call is TRBV27, the J call TRBJ2-3; 11 bases are a match to TRBD2. CDR1 MNHEY and CDR2 SMNVEV come from the germline V gene (reference sequence). The CDR3 has 17 amino acids. The V and J ends lost 5 bases and 2 bases, in that order; junction bases with no gene match: 9.

Of note for this clone: The same CDR3 also results from other DNA sequences found in this sample. The chain links TRBV27 to TRBJ2-3, with D possibly TRBD2 on 5 matching bases. Germline loops: CDR1 MNHEY, CDR2 SMNVEV (reference sequence). Trimming shortened V by 4 bases and J by 0 bases, and 11 bases separated the two germline ends. The CDR3 has 15 amino acids. The CDR3 loop is CASSSPSGSTDTQYF. The CDR3 bases are TGTGCCAGCAGTTCCCCCAGCGGTAGCACAGATACGCAGTATTTT.

This chain uses TRBV5-4 with TRBJ2-1; D may be TRBD1 or TRBD2 (6 bases each). This CDR3 has 15 residues. The germline CDR1 and CDR2 sequences are SGHNT and YYREEE (reference sequence). The V end lost 4 bases, the J end lost 4 bases, and 15 bases lay between the germline ends. CDR3 sequence: CASSHDGGGYNEQFF. CDR3 in DNA: TGTGCCAGCAGCCACGATGGAGGGGGATACAATGAGCAGTTCTTC.

The V and J genes are TRBV5-1 and TRBJ1-5, with D hard to call. The germline V gene encodes CDR1 SGHRS and CDR2 YFSETQ. This CDR3 contains 13 residues. V was shortened by 4 bases and J by 4 bases, with 9 bases between the two germline ends. Written as DNA, the CDR3 is TGCGCCAGCAGCGTGCACCCAAATCAGCCCCAGCATTTT. The encoded protein is CASSVHPNQPQHF.

The V gene is TRBV9, the J gene TRBJ1-1; 8 positions agree with TRBD1. Germline-derived CDR1 and CDR2 are SGDLS and YYNGEE. Germline trimming cut 0 bases from V and 3 bases from J; bases unmatched to any gene: 7. The CDR3 contains 16 residues. This CDR3 reads CASSVGFGQGDTEAFF. CDR3 coding DNA: TGTGCCAGCAGCGTAGGGTTCGGACAGGGAGACACTGAAGCTTTCTTT.

This sequence joins TRBV5-5 and TRBJ2-7, with TRBD1 matching 9 bases. The CDR3 is made up of 14 amino acids. Looked up from germline, CDR1 is SGHKS and CDR2 is YYEKEE (reference sequence). Trimming at V came to 7 bases and at J to 3 bases, leaving 8 bases not matched to a gene. The CDR3 reads CASLRGDRDYEQYF. In nucleotides, the CDR3 is TGTGCCAGCCTGAGAGGGGACAGGGACTACGAGCAGTACTTC. Full variable domain (outside the CDR3, taken from reference TRBV5-5 and TRBJ2-7): DAGVTQSPTHLIKTRGQQVTLRCSPISGHKSVSWYQQVLGQGPQFIFQYYEKEERGRGNFPDRFSARQFPNYSSELNVNALLLGDSALYLCASLRGDRDYEQYFGPGTRLTVT.

This chain links TRBV5-4 with TRBJ2-5, with D possibly being TRBD1 or TRBD2 (5 bases each). From germline, CDR1 is SGHNT and CDR2 YYREEE (reference sequence). Trimming left V 2 bases short and J 3 bases short, with 14 bases between. CDR3 size: 15 residues. CDR3 nucleotides: TGTGCCAGCAGCTTTTCTCCCGGGACGGAAGAGACCCAGTACTTC. Protein product: CASSFSPGTEETQYF.

The chain uses TRBV4-1 and TRBJ2-7; D is ambiguous. CDR3 length: 14 residues. Germline V gene data show CDR1 as MGHRA and CDR2 as YSYEKL. V lost 1 base, J lost 2 bases, and 9 bases lay in between. CDR3 DNA sequence: TGCGCCAGCAGCCAAGCGGGCACAACCTACGAGCAGTACTTC. This encodes CASSQAGTTYEQYF.

This chain links TRBV28 with TRBJ2-3; 7 positions match TRBD2. The junction had 3 bases not matched to a gene; V was cut back by 9 bases and J by 0 bases. Germline loops: CDR1 MDHEN, CDR2 SYDVKM. CDR3 length: 13 residues. CDR3 bases: TGTGCCAGTGGGAGGGGTAGCACAGATACGCAGTATTTT. Protein: CASGRGSTDTQYF. The full variable domain, rest sourced from reference TRBV28 and TRBJ2-3, is DVKVTQSSRYLVKRTGEKVFLECVQDMDHENMFWYRQDPGLGLRLIYFSYDVKMKEKGDIPEGYSVSREKKERFSLILESASTNQTSMYLCASGRGSTDTQYFGPGTRLTVL.

The chain carries TRBV5-1 and TRBJ2-1, with 16 bases aligning to TRBD2. Unmatched junction bases numbered 5, after V lost 3 bases and J lost 8 bases. The CDR3 is 16 amino acids. Looked up from germline, CDR1 is SGHRS and CDR2 is YFSETQ. Written as DNA, the CDR3 is TGCGCCAGCAGCTGGGGACTAGCGGGAGGGGTCCATGAGCAGTTCTTC. This gives the protein CASSWGLAGGVHEQFF. The full variable domain, completed using reference TRBV5-1 and TRBJ2-1, is KAGVTQTPRYLIKTRGQQVTLSCSPISGHRSVSWYQQTPGQGLQFLFEYFSETQRNKGNFPGRFSGRQFSNSRSEMNVSTLELGDSALYLCASSWGLAGGVHEQFFGPGTRLTVL.

This clone occurred once. This chain connects TRBV5-4 to TRBJ2-7; TRBD2 aligns across 8 bases. Unmatched junction bases numbered 4, after V lost 3 bases and J lost 2 bases. This CDR3 is 14 amino acids long. Germline V gene lookup returns CDR1 SGHNT and CDR2 YYREEE (reference sequence). CDR3: CASSSREGTYEQYF. The CDR3 DNA follows: TGTGCCAGCAGCTCCCGGGAGGGCACCTACGAGCAGTACTTC.

This rearrangement joins TRBV6-1 to TRBJ1-1; no firm D call. Trimming pared 2 bases from V and 4 bases from J, leaving 11 bases between. CDR3 length: 14 residues. Germline V gene lookup returns CDR1 MNHNS and CDR2 SASEGT. The CDR3, as DNA: TGTGCCAGCAGTGAACCGAGCTGGAGCACTGAAGCTTTCTTT. Translated, it gives CASSEPSWSTEAFF.

The chain carries TRBV19 and TRBJ2-3; D remains ambiguous. Germline V gene sequence: CDR1 LNHDA, CDR2 SQIVND (reference sequence). The CDR3 contains 14 residues. Trimming shortened V by 4 bases and J by 0 bases, and 8 bases separated the two germline ends. Here the CDR3 DNA reads TGTGCCAGTAGTAACAGCCTCAGCACAGATACGCAGTATTTT. It yields the protein CASSNSLSTDTQYF.

The chain uses TRBV5-6 and TRBJ2-3; TRBD2 matches at 8 bases. Germline-derived CDR1 and CDR2 are SGHDT and YYEEEE. The CDR3 runs to 18 residues. The ends lost 5 bases at V and 0 bases at J; junction bases unmatched: 14. The CDR3: CASRPKKELAESTDTQYF. CDR3 in DNA: TGTGCCAGCAGGCCGAAAAAGGAACTAGCGGAAAGCACAGATACGCAGTATTTT. Looking up the rest from reference TRBV5-6 and TRBJ2-3 gives the full variable domain: DAGVTQSPTHLIKTRGQQVTLRCSPKSGHDTVSWYQQALGQGPQFIFQYYEEEERQRGNFPDRFSGHQFPNYSSELNVNALLLGDSALYLCASRPKKELAESTDTQYFGPGTRLTVL.

The chain is built from TRBV15 and TRBJ1-2, with D tentatively TRBD1 (6 bases). Germline values: CDR1 LNHNV, CDR2 YYDKDF (reference sequence). The germline V and J ends were trimmed by 0 bases and 7 bases, with 24 bases remaining between them. The CDR3 spans 18 residues. This CDR3 reads CATSRDRGTTGLFGGYTF. CDR3 in DNA: TGTGCCACCAGCAGAGATAGGGGGACGACAGGACTATTTGGTGGCTACACCTTC.

J is TRBJ2-7 and V is TRBV7-6; 10 bases are a match to TRBD1. The germline gives CDR1 SGHVS, CDR2 FNYEAQ. CDR3 length: 13 residues. Germline trimming cut 5 bases from V and 13 bases from J; bases unmatched to any gene: 11. In DNA form, the CDR3 reads TGTGCCAGCAGCGCACTGGACAGGGGGGAGCGATACTTC. Residues: CASSALDRGERYF.

This rearrangement joins TRBV21-1 to TRBJ2-3; TRBD2, the table's D call, lacks a check against the DNA. TRBV21-1 counts as a pseudogene. The CDR3 covers 12 residues. The CDR3 loop is CASSKFVDTQYF. The CDR3 coding sequence is TGTGCCAGCAGCAAATTCGTAGATACGCAGTATTTT.

V is TRBV4-2 and J is TRBJ2-3, with TRBD2 matching 11 bases. Germline assignment: CDR1 LGHNA and CDR2 YNFKEQ. The CDR3 length is 17 residues. Trimming cost V 5 bases and J 8 bases; bases outside gene matches: 15. The CDR3 coding sequence is TGTGCCAGCAGCACCCTCCGGGTACTAGCGGGAGCGGGTACGCAGTATTTT. Amino acids: CASSTLRVLAGAGTQYF.

Comments on this clone: This sample also contains other DNA sequences that code for the same CDR3. J is TRBJ2-3 and V is TRBV5-5, with no clear D. The V gene's germline CDR1 is SGHKS and CDR2 YYEKEE (reference sequence). Deletions cut 1 base from V and 1 base from J, with 4 bases between. The CDR3 has 13 amino acids. The CDR3 DNA is TGTGCCAGCAGCTTGCAGGGCACAGATACGCAGTATTTT. Its protein product is CASSLQGTDTQYF. The entire variable domain, with the rest obtained from reference TRBV5-5 and TRBJ2-3, is as follows: DAGVTQSPTHLIKTRGQQVTLRCSPISGHKSVSWYQQVLGQGPQFIFQYYEKEERGRGNFPDRFSARQFPNYSSELNVNALLLGDSALYLCASSLQGTDTQYFGPGTRLTVL.

The rearrangement links TRBV21-1 to TRBJ2-7; the table's D call of TRBD1 was not tested on the DNA. TRBV21-1 is a recognized pseudogene. This CDR3 contains 18 residues. CDR3: CASSRDRPLLKSSYEQYF. In DNA form, the CDR3 reads TGTGCCAGCAGCCGGGACAGGCCCCTCCTAAAGAGCTCCTACGAGCAGTACTTC.

The chain uses TRBV5-4 and TRBJ2-5, with 9 bases lining up with TRBD1. Looked up from germline, CDR1 is SGHNT and CDR2 is YYREEE (reference sequence). V shed 6 bases and J 7 bases; nucleotides not matched to a gene: 10. This CDR3 spans 14 amino acids. DNA of the CDR3: TGTGCCAGCACCCCGGGACAGGGTTCTGTGACCCAGTACTTC. Amino acids: CASTPGQGSVTQYF.

The chain recombines TRBV5-1 with TRBJ1-2, with D tentatively TRBD1 (5 bases). Germline values: CDR1 SGHRS, CDR2 YFSETQ. The length of the CDR3 is 15 residues. Trimming removed 0 bases from V and 3 bases from J, with 12 bases in between. Here the CDR3 DNA reads TGCGCCAGCAGCTTGGGGGGCGTGGCAGACTATGGCTACACCTTC. The encoded protein is CASSLGGVADYGYTF.